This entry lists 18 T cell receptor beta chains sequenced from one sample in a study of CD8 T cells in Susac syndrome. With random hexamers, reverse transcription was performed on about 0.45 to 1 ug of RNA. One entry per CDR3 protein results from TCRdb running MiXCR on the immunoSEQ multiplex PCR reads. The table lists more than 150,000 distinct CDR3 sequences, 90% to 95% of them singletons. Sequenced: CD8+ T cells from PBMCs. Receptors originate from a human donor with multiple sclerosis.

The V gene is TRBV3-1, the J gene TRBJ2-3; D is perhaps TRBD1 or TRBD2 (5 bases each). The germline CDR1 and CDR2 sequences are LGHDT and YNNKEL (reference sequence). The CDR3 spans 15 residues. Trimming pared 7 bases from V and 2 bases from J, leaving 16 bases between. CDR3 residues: CASIEDRGPTDTQYF. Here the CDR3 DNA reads TGTGCCAGCATCGAGGACCGGGGACCCACAGATACGCAGTATTTT.

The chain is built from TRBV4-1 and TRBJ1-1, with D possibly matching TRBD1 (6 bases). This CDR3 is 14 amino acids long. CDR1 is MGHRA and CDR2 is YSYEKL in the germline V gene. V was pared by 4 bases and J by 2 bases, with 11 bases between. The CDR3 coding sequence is TGCGCCAGCAGCCCAAAACAGGGAAACACTGAAGCTTTCTTT. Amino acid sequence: CASSPKQGNTEAFF.

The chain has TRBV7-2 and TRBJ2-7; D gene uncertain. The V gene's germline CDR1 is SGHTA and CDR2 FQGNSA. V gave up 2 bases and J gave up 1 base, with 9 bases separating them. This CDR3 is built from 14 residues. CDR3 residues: CASSLLGRSYEQYF. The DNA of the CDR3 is TGTGCCAGCAGCTTACTGGGCAGATCCTACGAGCAGTACTTC.

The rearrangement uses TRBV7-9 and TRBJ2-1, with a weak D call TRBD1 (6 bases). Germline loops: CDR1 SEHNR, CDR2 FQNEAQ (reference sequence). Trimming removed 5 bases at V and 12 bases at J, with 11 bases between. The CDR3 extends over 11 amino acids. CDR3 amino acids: CASSGQFVQFF. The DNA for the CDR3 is TGTGCCAGCAGCGGACAGTTCGTGCAGTTCTTC.

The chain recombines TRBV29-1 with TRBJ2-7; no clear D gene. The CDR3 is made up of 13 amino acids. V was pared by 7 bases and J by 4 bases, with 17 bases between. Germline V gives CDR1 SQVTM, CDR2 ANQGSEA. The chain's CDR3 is CSAQPRSGYEQYF. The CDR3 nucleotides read TGCAGCGCTCAGCCTCGGAGTGGGTACGAGCAGTACTTC.

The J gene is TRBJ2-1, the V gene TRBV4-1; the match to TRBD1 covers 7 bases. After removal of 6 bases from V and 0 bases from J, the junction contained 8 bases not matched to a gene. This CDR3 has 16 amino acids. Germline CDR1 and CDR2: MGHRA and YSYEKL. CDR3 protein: CASRPHTGDSYNEQFF. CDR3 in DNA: TGCGCCAGCAGACCCCACACAGGGGACTCCTACAATGAGCAGTTCTTC.

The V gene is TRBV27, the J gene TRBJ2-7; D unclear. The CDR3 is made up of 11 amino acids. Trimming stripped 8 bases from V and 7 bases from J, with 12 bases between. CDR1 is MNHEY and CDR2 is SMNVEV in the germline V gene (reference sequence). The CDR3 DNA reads TGTGCCAGCCTTAACGGTCTTGAGCAGTACTTC. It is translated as CASLNGLEQYF.

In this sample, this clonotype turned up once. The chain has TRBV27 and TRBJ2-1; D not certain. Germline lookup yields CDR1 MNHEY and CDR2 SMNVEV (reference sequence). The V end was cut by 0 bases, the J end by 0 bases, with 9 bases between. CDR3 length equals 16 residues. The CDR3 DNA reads TGTGCCAGCAGTTTATCGATCGGTAGCTCCTACAATGAGCAGTTCTTC. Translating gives CASSLSIGSSYNEQFF.

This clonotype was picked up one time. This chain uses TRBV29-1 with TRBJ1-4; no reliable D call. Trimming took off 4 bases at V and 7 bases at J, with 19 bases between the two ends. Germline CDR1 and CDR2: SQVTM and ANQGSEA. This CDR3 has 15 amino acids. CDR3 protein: CSVGNTRIGGEKLFF. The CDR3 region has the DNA TGCAGCGTTGGAAATACAAGAATCGGTGGTGAAAAACTGTTTTTT.

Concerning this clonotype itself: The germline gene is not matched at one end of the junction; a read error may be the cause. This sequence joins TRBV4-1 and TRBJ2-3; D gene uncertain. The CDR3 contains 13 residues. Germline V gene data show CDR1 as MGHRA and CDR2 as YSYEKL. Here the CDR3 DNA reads TGCGCCAGCAGCCAGGAACTCACATATACGCAGTATTTT. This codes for CASSQELTYTQYF.

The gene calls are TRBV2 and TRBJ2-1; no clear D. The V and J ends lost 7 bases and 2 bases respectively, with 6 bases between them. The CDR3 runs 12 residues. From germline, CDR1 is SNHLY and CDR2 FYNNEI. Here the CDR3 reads CASNGAYNEQFF. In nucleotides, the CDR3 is TGTGCCAGCAATGGGGCCTACAATGAGCAGTTCTTC.

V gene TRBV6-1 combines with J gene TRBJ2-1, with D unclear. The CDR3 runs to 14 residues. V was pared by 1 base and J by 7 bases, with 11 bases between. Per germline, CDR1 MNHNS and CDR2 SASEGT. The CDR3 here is CASSEVGNLNEQFF. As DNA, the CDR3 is TGTGCCAGCAGTGAAGTGGGGAATCTGAATGAGCAGTTCTTC.

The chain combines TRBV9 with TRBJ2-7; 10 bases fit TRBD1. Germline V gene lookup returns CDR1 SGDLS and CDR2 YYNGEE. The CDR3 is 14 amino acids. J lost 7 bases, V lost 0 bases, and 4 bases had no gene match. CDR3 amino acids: CASSVGDRGREQYF. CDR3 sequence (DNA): TGTGCCAGCAGCGTAGGAGACAGGGGGCGGGAGCAGTACTTC.

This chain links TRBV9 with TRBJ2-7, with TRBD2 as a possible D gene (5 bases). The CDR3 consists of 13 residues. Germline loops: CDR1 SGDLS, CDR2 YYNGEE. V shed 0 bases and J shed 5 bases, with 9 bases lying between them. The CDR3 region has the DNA TGTGCCAGCAGCGTAGGCGGGTTCGACGAGCAGTACTTC. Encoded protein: CASSVGGFDEQYF.

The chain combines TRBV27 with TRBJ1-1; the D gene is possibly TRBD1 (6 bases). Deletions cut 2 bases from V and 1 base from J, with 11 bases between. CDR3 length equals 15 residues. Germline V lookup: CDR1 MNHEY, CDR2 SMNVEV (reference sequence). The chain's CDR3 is CASSLQQGPNTEAFF. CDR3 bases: TGTGCCAGCAGTTTACAACAGGGACCGAACACTGAAGCTTTCTTT.

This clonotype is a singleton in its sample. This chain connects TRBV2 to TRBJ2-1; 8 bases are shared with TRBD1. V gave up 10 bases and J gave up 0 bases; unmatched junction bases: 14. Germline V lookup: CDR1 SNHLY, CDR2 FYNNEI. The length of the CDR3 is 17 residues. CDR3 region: CATVPRDRSDSYNEQFF. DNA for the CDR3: TGTGCCACCGTTCCCCGGGACAGGAGCGACTCCTACAATGAGCAGTTCTTC.

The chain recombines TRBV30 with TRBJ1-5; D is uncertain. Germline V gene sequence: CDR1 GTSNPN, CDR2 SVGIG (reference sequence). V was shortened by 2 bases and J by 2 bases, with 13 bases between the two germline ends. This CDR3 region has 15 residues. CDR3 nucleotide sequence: TGTGCCTGGAGTATCGTGGAAGAGGGCAATCAGCCCCAGCATTTT. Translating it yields CAWSIVEEGNQPQHF.

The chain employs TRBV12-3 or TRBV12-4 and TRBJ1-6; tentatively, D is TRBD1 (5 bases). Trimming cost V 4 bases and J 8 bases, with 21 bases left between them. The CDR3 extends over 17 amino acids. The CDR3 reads CASSYTPGRGVDSPLHF. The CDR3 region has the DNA TGTGCCAGCAGTTACACTCCGGGGCGGGGGGTAGATTCACCCCTCCACTTT.